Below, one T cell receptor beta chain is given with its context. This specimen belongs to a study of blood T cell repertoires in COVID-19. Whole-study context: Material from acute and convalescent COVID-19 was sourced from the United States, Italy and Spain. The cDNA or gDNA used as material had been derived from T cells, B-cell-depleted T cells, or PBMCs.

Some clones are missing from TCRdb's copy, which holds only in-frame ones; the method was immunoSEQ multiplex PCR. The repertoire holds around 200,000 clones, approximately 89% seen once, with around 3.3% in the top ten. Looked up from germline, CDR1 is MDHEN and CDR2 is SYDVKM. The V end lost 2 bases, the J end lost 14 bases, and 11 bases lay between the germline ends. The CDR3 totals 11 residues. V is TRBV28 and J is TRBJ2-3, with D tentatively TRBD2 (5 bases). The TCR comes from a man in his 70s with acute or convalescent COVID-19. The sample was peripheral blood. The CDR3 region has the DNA TGTGCCAGCAGTTTAACTAGGAGGATGTATTTT. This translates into CASSLTRRMYF.